The 17 T cell receptor beta chains below all came from one sample that was sequenced in a study of blood T cell repertoires in COVID-19. Repertoires were generated with immunoSEQ multiplex PCR, while TCRdb's copy carries only in-frame clones and drops some. The data hold 200,000 to 250,000 clones, with almost 85% observed a single time. Sequenced material: PBMCs or T cells enriched from blood (not recorded which). The receptors here all came from a woman aged 50 to 60 with acute COVID-19.

This chain uses TRBV6-2 or TRBV6-3 with TRBJ1-5; TRBD1 matches 10 bases. CDR3 length equals 18 residues. The trim removed 4 bases at V and 4 bases at J, leaving 13 bases unmatched. Germline V lookup: CDR1 MNHEY, CDR2 SVGEGT. In DNA, the CDR3 is TGTGCCAGCAGTTCTCGACGGGGACAGGGGTTTTCGAATCAGCCCCAGCATTTT. This codes for CASSSRRGQGFSNQPQHF.

The chain employs TRBV9 and TRBJ2-7, with a possible D match to TRBD1 (6 bases). The CDR3 is 15 amino acids. From germline, CDR1 is SGDLS and CDR2 YYNGEE. V was cut by 0 bases and J by 5 bases, with 15 bases left in between. The CDR3 is CASSVGEDRFHEQYF. CDR3 DNA sequence: TGTGCCAGCAGCGTAGGTGAGGACAGATTCCACGAGCAGTACTTC.

V is TRBV6-2 or TRBV6-3 and J is TRBJ2-1, with D unclear. V shed 2 bases and J shed 7 bases, with 12 bases lying between them. The CDR3 has 14 residues. Germline V gene sequence: CDR1 MNHEY, CDR2 SVGEGT. CDR3 loop: CASSYETFGNEQFF. The CDR3 region has the DNA TGTGCCAGCAGTTACGAGACTTTCGGAAATGAGCAGTTCTTC.

J is TRBJ2-5 and V is TRBV7-9, with unresolved D. The CDR3 contains 12 residues. The V gene lost 2 bases and the J gene lost 4 bases, with 5 bases spanning the gap. CDR1 SEHNR and CDR2 FQNEAQ come from the germline V gene (reference sequence). CDR3 bases: TGTGCCAGCAGCTTACAAGCAGAGACCCAGTACTTC. Its translation is CASSLQAETQYF.

The V gene is TRBV19, the J gene TRBJ2-5, with 9 bases aligning to TRBD2. Germline V gives CDR1 LNHDA, CDR2 SQIVND (reference sequence). After removal of 3 bases from V and 0 bases from J, the junction contained 5 bases not matched to a gene. The CDR3 consists of 16 residues. The DNA of the CDR3 is TGTGCCAGTAGTATTGCGAGCGGGGGGCACCAAGAGACCCAGTACTTC. Its protein is CASSIASGGHQETQYF.

This chain connects TRBV6-5 to TRBJ1-6; no clear D. Trimming removed 5 bases at V and 3 bases at J, with 8 bases between. CDR3 size: 14 residues. Germline V lookup: CDR1 MNHEY, CDR2 SVGAGI. The CDR3 spells CASSQRVYNSPLHF. As DNA, the CDR3 is TGTGCCAGCAGTCAGCGGGTCTATAATTCACCCCTCCACTTT.

The chain links TRBV30 to TRBJ2-1; 13 nucleotides agree with TRBD2. V trimming: 2 bases; J trimming: 0 bases; junction bases outside the gene matches: 13. Germline-derived CDR1 and CDR2 are GTSNPN and SVGIG (reference sequence). This CDR3 region has 20 residues. Here the CDR3 reads CAWSLKRLAGGGSSYNEQFF. Here the CDR3 DNA reads TGTGCCTGGAGTCTCAAACGACTAGCGGGGGGCGGCAGCTCCTACAATGAGCAGTTCTTC.

This chain connects TRBV9 to TRBJ1-5; D is possibly TRBD1 (5 bases). The length of the CDR3 is 14 residues. Germline V gives CDR1 SGDLS, CDR2 YYNGEE. V gave up 3 bases and J gave up 0 bases, with 7 bases separating them. The CDR3 DNA reads TGTGCCAGCAGCGCGACAGATAGCAATCAGCCCCAGCATTTT. It yields the protein CASSATDSNQPQHF.

The CDR3: CASSGGQTYEQYF. As DNA, the CDR3 is TGTGCCAGCAGTGGAGGACAGACCTACGAGCAGTACTTC. The chain links TRBV25-1 to TRBJ2-7, with a tentative D call TRBD1 (6 bases). This CDR3 has 13 residues. The germline V gene encodes CDR1 MGHDK and CDR2 SYGVNS. V dropped 4 bases and J dropped 2 bases, with 9 bases sitting between them.

The V call is TRBV5-6, the J call TRBJ1-6; D ambiguous. The germline gives CDR1 SGHDT, CDR2 YYEEEE. V was cut by 4 bases and J by 2 bases, with 13 bases left in between. The CDR3 is made up of 16 amino acids. CDR3 amino acids: CASSLGRDPYNSPLHF. Here the CDR3 DNA reads TGTGCCAGCAGCCTCGGGAGGGATCCCTATAATTCACCCCTCCACTTT.

The chain is built from TRBV6-1 and TRBJ1-2; 12 nucleotides line up with TRBD1. After removal of 3 bases from V and 4 bases from J, the junction contained 3 bases not matched to a gene. This CDR3 has 15 residues. The germline gives CDR1 MNHNS, CDR2 SASEGT. The DNA for the CDR3 is TGTGCCAGCAGTGACCCGGGACAGGGGGCCTATGGCTACACCTTC. Translation gives CASSDPGQGAYGYTF.

The chain employs TRBV12-5 and TRBJ2-3; 13 bases agree with TRBD2. CDR1 and CDR2 (germline): LGHNT, FRNRAP. With 0 bases clipped from V and 2 bases from J, the junction kept 8 bases outside the gene matches. The CDR3 has 19 residues. CDR3 in amino acids: CASGLVRLAGGRHTDTQYF. CDR3 sequence (DNA): TGTGCTAGTGGTTTGGTACGACTAGCGGGGGGTCGGCACACAGATACGCAGTATTTT.

V is TRBV4-3 and J is TRBJ1-4; the D gene is possibly TRBD1 (6 bases). The germline V gene has CDR1 LGHNA and CDR2 YSLEER. This CDR3 contains 15 residues. Trimming left V 5 bases short and J 3 bases short, with 13 bases between. The CDR3 region has the DNA TGCGCCAGCAGCAGAGTGGGGGCGGCTAATGAAAAACTGTTTTTT. It is translated as CASSRVGAANEKLFF.

The chain employs TRBV30 and TRBJ1-5; D gene uncertain. This CDR3 has 12 residues. With 3 bases removed from V and 0 bases from J, the gap between germline ends came to 3 bases. Germline assignment: CDR1 GTSNPN and CDR2 SVGIG (reference sequence). This chain's CDR3 is CAWSHSNQPQHF. For the CDR3, the DNA is TGTGCCTGGAGCCATAGCAATCAGCCCCAGCATTTT.

V usage is TRBV7-6 and J usage is TRBJ1-4; possibly TRBD1 for D (6 bases). Trimming shortened V by 5 bases and J by 3 bases, and 13 bases separated the two germline ends. This CDR3 has 15 amino acids. Per the germline V gene, CDR1 is SGHVS and CDR2 is FNYEAQ. CDR3 nucleotides: TGTGCCAGCAGCCAACCAGGGGTCTCTAATGAAAAACTGTTTTTT. This gives the protein CASSQPGVSNEKLFF.

The CDR3, as DNA: TGTGCCAGCAGTGAAACCCCGGGACACAAAAACATTCAGTACTTC. It translates to CASSETPGHKNIQYF. The V gene is TRBV9, the J gene TRBJ2-4, with D possibly matching TRBD1 (6 bases). Between the trimmed V and J ends, which lost 5 bases and 3 bases, there was a span of 15 bases. The CDR3 extends over 15 amino acids. CDR1 SGDLS and CDR2 YYNGEE come from the germline V gene.

The V call is TRBV5-1, the J call TRBJ1-2; D gene unclear. This CDR3 region has 14 residues. Per germline, CDR1 SGHRS and CDR2 YFSETQ. V was trimmed by 0 bases and J by 8 bases, leaving 14 bases between them. The CDR3 coding sequence is TGCGCCAGCAGCTTGGGCGGGATGATGGAAGGCTACACCTTC. It specifies CASSLGGMMEGYTF.